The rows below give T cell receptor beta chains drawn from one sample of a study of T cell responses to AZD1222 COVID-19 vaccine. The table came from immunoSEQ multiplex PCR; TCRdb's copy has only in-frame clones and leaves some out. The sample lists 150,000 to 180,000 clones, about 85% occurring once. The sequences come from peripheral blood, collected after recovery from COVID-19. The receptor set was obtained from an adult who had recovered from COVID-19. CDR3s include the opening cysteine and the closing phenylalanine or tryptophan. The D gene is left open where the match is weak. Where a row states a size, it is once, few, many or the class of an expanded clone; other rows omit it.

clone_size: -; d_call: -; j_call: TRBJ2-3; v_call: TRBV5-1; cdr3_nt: TGCGCCAGCAGCTCAATACAGGGTGATACGCAGTATTTT; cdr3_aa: CASSSIQGDTQYF
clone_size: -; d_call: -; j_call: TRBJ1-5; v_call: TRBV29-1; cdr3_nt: TGCAGCGTTGAGGGGGGGTCAGGTCAGCCCCAGCATTTT; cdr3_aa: CSVEGGSGQPQHF
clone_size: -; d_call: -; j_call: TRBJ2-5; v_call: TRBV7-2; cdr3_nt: TGTGCCAGCAGTACGGGTCTCGGGGAGACCCAGTACTTC; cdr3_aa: CASSTGLGETQYF
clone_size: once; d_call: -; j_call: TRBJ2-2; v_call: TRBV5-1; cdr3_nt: TGCGCCAGCAAAGGGGTGGGCATAACGAACACCGGGGAGCTGTTTTTT; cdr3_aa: CASKGVGITNTGELFF
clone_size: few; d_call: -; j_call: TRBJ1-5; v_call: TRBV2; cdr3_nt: TGTGCCAGCAACCGGGGGAATCAGCCCCAGCATTTT; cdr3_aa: CASNRGNQPQHF
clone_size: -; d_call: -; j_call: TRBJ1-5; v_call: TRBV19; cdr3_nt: TGTGCCAGTAGTAACCTTAAGAGGGATTATCAGCCCCAGCATTTT; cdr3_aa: CASSNLKRDYQPQHF
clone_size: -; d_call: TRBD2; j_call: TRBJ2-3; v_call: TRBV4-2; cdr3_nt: TGTGCCAGCAGCCAAGCGCGGGGGAGCACAGATACGCAGTATTTT; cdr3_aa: CASSQARGSTDTQYF
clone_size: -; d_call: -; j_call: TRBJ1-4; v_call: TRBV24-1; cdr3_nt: TGTGCCACCAGTGATGGGTCGGATACGAATGAAAAACTGTTTTTT; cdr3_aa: CATSDGSDTNEKLFF
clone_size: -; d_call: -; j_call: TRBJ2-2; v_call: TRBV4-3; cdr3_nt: TGCGCCAGCAGCCAAGAATTTAGGCAGGGGATCACCGGGGAGCTGTTTTTT; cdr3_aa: CASSQEFRQGITGELFF
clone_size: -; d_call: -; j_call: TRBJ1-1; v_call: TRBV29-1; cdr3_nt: TGCAGCGTCGAGACGAGACTGGGAGGAGGCACTGAAGCTTTCTTT; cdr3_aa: CSVETRLGGGTEAFF
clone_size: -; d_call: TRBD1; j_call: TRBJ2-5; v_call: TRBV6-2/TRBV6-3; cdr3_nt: TGTGCCAGCAGTCCAACAGGGGAAGGGACCCAGTACTTC; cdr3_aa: CASSPTGEGTQYF
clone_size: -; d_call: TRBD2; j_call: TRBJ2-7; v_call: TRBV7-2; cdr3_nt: TGTGCCAGCAGCTCGCGGTCAGCGGGGGGTAGATACGAGCAGTACTTC; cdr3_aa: CASSSRSAGGRYEQYF
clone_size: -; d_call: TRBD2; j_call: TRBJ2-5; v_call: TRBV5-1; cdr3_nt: TGCGCCAGCAGCTTGGGACTAGCACAAGAGACCCAGTACTTC; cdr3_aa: CASSLGLAQETQYF
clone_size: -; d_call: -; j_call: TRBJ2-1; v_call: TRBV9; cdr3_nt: TGTGCCAGCTCCGCCGACGGAACCGCCTACAATGAGCAGTTCTTC; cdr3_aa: CASSADGTAYNEQFF
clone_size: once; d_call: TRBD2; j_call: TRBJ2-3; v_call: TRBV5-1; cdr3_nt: TGCGCCAGCAGCTTGGCATTAGCGGGAGGAGATACGCAGTATTTT; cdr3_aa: CASSLALAGGDTQYF
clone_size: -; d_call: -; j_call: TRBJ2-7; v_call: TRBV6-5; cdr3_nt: TGTGCCAGCAGTTACGCGGGACAAAGCTACGAGCAGTACTTC; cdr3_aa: CASSYAGQSYEQYF
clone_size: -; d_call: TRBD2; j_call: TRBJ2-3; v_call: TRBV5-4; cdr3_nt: TGTGCCAGCAGCTTGGGGGCGAGCGGGGGGGCAGATACGCAGTATTTT; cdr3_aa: CASSLGASGGADTQYF
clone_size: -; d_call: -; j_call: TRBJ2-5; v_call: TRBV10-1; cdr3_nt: TGCGCCAGCAGTGGGTTGCGCGGGACGCAAGAGACCCAGTACTTC; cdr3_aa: CASSGLRGTQETQYF
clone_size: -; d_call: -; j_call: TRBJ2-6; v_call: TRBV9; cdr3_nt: TGTGCCAGCAGCGTAGTGACTGGGGCCAACGTCCTGACTTTC; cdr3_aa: CASSVVTGANVLTF
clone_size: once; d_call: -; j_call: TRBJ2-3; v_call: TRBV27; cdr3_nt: TGTGCCAGCAGTTTACGTTCGGGGAGCACAGATACGCAGTATTTT; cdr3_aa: CASSLRSGSTDTQYF
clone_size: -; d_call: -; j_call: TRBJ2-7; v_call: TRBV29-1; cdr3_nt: TGCAGCGCATTAGGGGCCTACGAGCAGTACTTC; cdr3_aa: CSALGAYEQYF
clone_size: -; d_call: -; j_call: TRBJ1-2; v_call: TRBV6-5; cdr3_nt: TGTGCCATCACATCGGCCCCGGGGGGTAACTATGGCTACACCTTC; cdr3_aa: CAITSAPGGNYGYTF
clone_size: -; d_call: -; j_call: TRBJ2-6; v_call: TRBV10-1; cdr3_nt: TGCGCCAGCACCAGCTTCGGGGGGGCCAACGTCCTGACTTTC; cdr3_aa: CASTSFGGANVLTF
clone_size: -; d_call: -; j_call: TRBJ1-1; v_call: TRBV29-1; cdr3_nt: TGCAGCGTTGTGCGGGGAACGGGTGAAGCTTTCTTT; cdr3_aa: CSVVRGTGEAFF
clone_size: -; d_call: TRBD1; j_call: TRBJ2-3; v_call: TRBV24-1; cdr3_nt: TGTGCCACCAGTGATTCCGGGACAGGGGTTTCAGATACGCAGTATTTT; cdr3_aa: CATSDSGTGVSDTQYF
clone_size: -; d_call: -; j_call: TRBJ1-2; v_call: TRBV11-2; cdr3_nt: TGTGCCAGCAGCCCCATGGCGGGCAGTGGCTACACCTTC; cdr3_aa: CASSPMAGSGYTF
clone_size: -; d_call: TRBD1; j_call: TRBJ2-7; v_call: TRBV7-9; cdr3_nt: TGTGCCAGCAGCCCAGGGACAGGGGTTCGGGAGCAGTACTTC; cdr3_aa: CASSPGTGVREQYF